This T cell receptor (beta chain) was sequenced for a study of shared clonotypes between healthy human individuals. Study background: Two women and a few men aged 18 to 49 served as donors. Points from the study as a whole: Generation probabilities were higher for clonotypes shared across all four sorted-subset donors than for unshared ones.

CDR3 length equals 12 residues. The V gene's germline CDR1 is SGHNT and CDR2 YYREEE (reference sequence). The V and J ends lost 5 bases and 5 bases respectively, with 8 bases between them. The donor cohort consisted entirely of Caucasian adults residing in Nashville, Tennessee. With regard to this clone: Its target is not known.

Assay used: immunoSEQ multiplex PCR; TCRdb lists only in-frame clones, some missing. The sample contains 90,000 to 150,000 clones, roughly two thirds of which appear only once. The source material was memory CD8+ T cells sorted from blood. This sample's subset: CD45RO+ cells pooled with CCR7-negative TemRA cells. The chain uses TRBV5-4 and TRBJ2-1; D not certain. The receptor was derived from a woman in her thirties in good health. CDR3 protein: CASRMENNEQFF. CDR3 sequence (DNA): TGTGCCAGCAGGATGGAGAACAATGAGCAGTTCTTC.